Below, 10 T cell receptor beta chains from the same sample are listed, as sequenced in a study of chemoradiotherapy in HPV16-positive cancers. Produced via immunoSEQ multiplex PCR; TCRdb's table is partial and in-frame only. In the table there are some 5,700 clones, roughly 73% of which are singletons. The material was tumor tissue, obtained from a patient who underwent chemoradiotherapy. The receptors were gathered from a human donor with HPV-associated anogenital cancer.

The sample holds a few counts of this clone. The rearrangement links TRBV27 to TRBJ2-1; D call uncertain. Per germline, CDR1 MNHEY and CDR2 SMNVEV (reference sequence). Trimming shortened V by 1 base and J by 0 bases, and 13 bases separated the two germline ends. The CDR3 has 17 amino acids. CDR3 amino acids: CASSLWAPKSSYNEQFF. The CDR3 DNA follows: TGTGCCAGCAGTTTATGGGCCCCTAAAAGCTCCTACAATGAGCAGTTCTTC.

The J gene is TRBJ2-3, the V gene TRBV27; D is unclear. V gave up 5 bases and J gave up 4 bases, with 16 bases separating them. The CDR3 has 15 amino acids. CDR1 is MNHEY and CDR2 is SMNVEV in the germline V gene (reference sequence). For the CDR3, the DNA is TGTGCCAGCAGTGAAGAAATGGTTGGCGCAGATACGCAGTATTTT. Protein: CASSEEMVGADTQYF.

A few counts support this clone. The rearrangement uses TRBV7-9 and TRBJ2-2; no clear D gene. Between the trimmed V and J ends, which lost 4 bases and 6 bases, there was a span of 12 bases. The CDR3 sequence is 14 residues long. Germline V gene data show CDR1 as SEHNR and CDR2 as FQNEAQ (reference sequence). CDR3 residues: CASSYGLGSGELFF. CDR3 nucleotides: TGTGCCAGCAGCTATGGGCTGGGATCCGGGGAGCTGTTTTTT.

This sequence joins TRBV27 and TRBJ2-3; 9 nucleotides align to TRBD2. This CDR3 spans 17 amino acids. CDR1 is MNHEY and CDR2 is SMNVEV in the germline V gene (reference sequence). V gave up 6 bases and J gave up 0 bases; unmatched junction bases: 10. The CDR3 nucleotides are TGTGCCAGCAGCTCCGGGACTAGCTCTTCTAGCACAGATACGCAGTATTTT. This translates into CASSSGTSSSSTDTQYF.

The chain links TRBV28 to TRBJ1-5, with unresolved D. Germline V gene data show CDR1 as MDHEN and CDR2 as SYDVKM. Trimming took 6 bases from V and 9 from J, leaving 12 bases between them. There are 12 residues in the CDR3. The CDR3 is CASSPPRGPQHF. The CDR3 DNA sequence: TGTGCCAGCAGCCCTCCCCGGGGGCCCCAGCATTTT.

Only one count was recorded for this clone. The chain has TRBV6-1 and TRBJ2-7, with 10 positions matching TRBD1. The CDR3 runs to 17 residues. With 1 base clipped from V and 0 bases from J, the junction kept 6 bases outside the gene matches. In germline, CDR1 is MNHNS, CDR2 SASEGT. The CDR3 spells CASSEGGGTGVSYEQYF. The DNA of the CDR3 is TGTGCCAGCAGTGAAGGGGGAGGGACAGGGGTCTCCTACGAGCAGTACTTC.

The chain has TRBV7-8 and TRBJ1-5; D possibly corresponds to TRBD1 (6 bases). The CDR3 spans 14 residues. Per germline, CDR1 SGHVS and CDR2 FQNEAQ. Trimming cost V 2 bases and J 7 bases, with 12 bases left between them. The CDR3: CASSLRVGGQPQHF. The CDR3 DNA is TGTGCCAGCAGCTTAAGAGTAGGGGGGCAGCCCCAGCATTTT.

V and J are TRBV11-3 and TRBJ2-7; possible D gene TRBD2, 5 bases. The CDR3 has 13 amino acids. Germline loops: CDR1 SGHNT, CDR2 YENEEA. Trimming took 2 bases from V and 3 from J, leaving 8 bases between them. This CDR3 reads CASSLRGSYEQYF. The DNA of the CDR3 is TGTGCCAGCAGCTTACGTGGGAGCTACGAGCAGTACTTC.

The rearrangement links TRBV9 to TRBJ2-5, with D unclear. Germline CDR1 reads SGDLS; CDR2 reads YYNGEE. The V and J ends lost 1 base and 6 bases respectively, with 10 bases between them. The CDR3 has 13 residues. The CDR3 protein is CASSVYFTQTQYF. The CDR3 DNA is TGTGCCAGCAGCGTATATTTCACCCAGACCCAGTACTTC.

This chain links TRBV9 with TRBJ2-1; 9 bases align to TRBD2. Per the germline V gene, CDR1 is SGDLS and CDR2 is YYNGEE. Germline trimming cut 0 bases from V and 3 bases from J; bases unmatched to any gene: 4. This CDR3 region has 16 residues. CDR3 coding DNA: TGTGCCAGCAGCGTAGCTGCAGCGGGAGGCTACAATGAGCAGTTCTTC. Amino acids: CASSVAAAGGYNEQFF.